A single sample gave rise to the 22 T cell receptor beta chains below, sequenced in a study of T cells after yellow fever vaccination. TCRdb independently ran MiXCR on the 5' RACE reads; one entry per CDR3 protein. This sample carries 400,000 or so distinct CDR3 sequences, about 6% of them seen once, and the ten largest clones take 15%. The source material was PBMCs, sampled 5 days after the yellow fever booster vaccination. These receptors all come from a young man who received the YFV17D yellow fever vaccine.

At least ten counts were recorded for this clonotype. The chain couples TRBV5-1 to TRBJ2-7; 7 bases are a match to TRBD1. V trimming: 4 bases; J trimming: 4 bases; junction bases outside the gene matches: 2. Germline V gene lookup returns CDR1 SGHRS and CDR2 YFSETQ. CDR3 length: 12 residues. The CDR3 protein is CASSPGQYEQYF. The CDR3 coding sequence is TGCGCCAGCAGCCCGGGACAGTACGAGCAGTACTTC.

This clonotype has a single count. A much larger clone lies one base from this, so it may be a read error. The chain joins TRBV7-9 to TRBJ2-5; D may be TRBD1 (6 bases). Trimming shortened V by 2 bases and J by 9 bases, and 19 bases separated the two germline ends. Per germline, CDR1 SEHNR and CDR2 FQNEAQ (reference sequence). This CDR3 has 15 amino acids. The CDR3 sequence: CASSLSQGLGESQYF. The DNA for the CDR3 is TGTGCCAGCAGCTTATCACAGGGCCTTGGGGAGTCCCAGTACTTC. Full variable domain (remainder filled in from reference TRBV7-9 and TRBJ2-5): DTGVSQNPRHKITKRGQNVTFRCDPISEHNRLYWYRQTLGQGPEFLTYFQNEAQLEKSRLLSDRFSAERPKGSFSTLEIQRTEQGDSAMYLCASSLSQGLGESQYFGPGTRLLVL.

This clonotype was observed a handful of times. The genes are TRBV6-5 and TRBJ1-4, with unresolved D. Per germline, CDR1 MNHEY and CDR2 SVGAGI. The V end was cut by 4 bases, the J end by 4 bases, with 7 bases between. This CDR3 has 13 residues. The DNA of the CDR3 is TGTGCCAGCAGTTCGGGATTTAATGAAAAACTGTTTTTT. Amino acid sequence: CASSSGFNEKLFF.

The rearrangement links TRBV7-2 to TRBJ2-5, with D perhaps matching TRBD1 (5 bases). Germline V gives CDR1 SGHTA, CDR2 FQGNSA. The CDR3 totals 13 residues. Trimming pared 6 bases from V and 2 bases from J, leaving 10 bases between. CDR3 sequence: CASRQGAQETQYF. For the CDR3, the DNA is TGTGCCAGCAGACAAGGGGCGCAAGAGACCCAGTACTTC.

This clonotype was seen a handful of times. The V gene is TRBV6-5, the J gene TRBJ2-1; D is perhaps TRBD2 (6 bases). Trimming shortened V by 0 bases and J by 5 bases, and 11 bases separated the two germline ends. This CDR3 contains 15 residues. Germline-derived CDR1 and CDR2 are MNHEY and SVGAGI. CDR3 coding DNA: TGTGCCAGCAGTTACTCGGTTAGCGGCCACAATGAGCAGTTCTTC. Its protein is CASSYSVSGHNEQFF.

The rearrangement joins TRBV6-2 or TRBV6-3 to TRBJ2-1; 10 bases are shared with TRBD2. The CDR3 is made up of 16 amino acids. From germline, CDR1 is MNHEY and CDR2 SVGEGT. Germline trimming cut 4 bases from V and 8 bases from J; bases unmatched to any gene: 11. CDR3 DNA sequence: TGTGCCAGCAGTTTCGTCACTAGCGGGAAGGCTCATGAGCAGTTCTTC. It translates to CASSFVTSGKAHEQFF.

The chain uses TRBV15 and TRBJ1-5; D gene uncertain. Deletions cut 2 bases from V and 4 bases from J, with 6 bases between. The CDR3 length is 13 residues. CDR1 LNHNV and CDR2 YYDKDF come from the germline V gene (reference sequence). CDR3 coding DNA: TGTGCCACCAGCAGAAGGGAAAATCAGCCCCAGCATTTT. This sequence encodes CATSRRENQPQHF. The full variable domain, rest sourced from reference TRBV15 and TRBJ1-5, is DAMVIQNPRYQVTQFGKPVTLSCSQTLNHNVMYWYQQKSSQAPKLLFHYYDKDFNNEADTPDNFQSRRPNTSFCFLDIRSPGLGDTAMYLCATSRRENQPQHFGDGTRLSIL.

This clonotype occurred many times. This chain uses TRBV5-1 with TRBJ2-1; tentative D call: TRBD2 (6 bases). CDR1 is SGHRS and CDR2 is YFSETQ in the germline V gene. V was clipped by 4 bases and J by 8 bases, with 19 bases between them. The CDR3 runs to 15 residues. The CDR3 is CASSPPLARGDEQFF. The CDR3, as DNA: TGCGCCAGCAGCCCTCCCCTAGCGAGAGGGGATGAGCAGTTCTTC.

This clonotype was seen at least ten times. The CDR3 DNA is TGTGCCAGCAGCTTAGATCGGTCCAGCGGGAGGACAGATACGCAGTATTTT. Translating it yields CASSLDRSSGRTDTQYF. This chain connects TRBV11-2 to TRBJ2-3; 9 positions agree with TRBD2. V was pared by 0 bases and J by 3 bases, with 7 bases of the junction left unmatched. Germline loops: CDR1 SGHAT, CDR2 FQNNGV. The CDR3 is made up of 17 amino acids.

The chain is built from TRBV20-1 and TRBJ2-7, with D maybe TRBD2 (6 bases). This CDR3 has 13 amino acids. Per germline, CDR1 DFQATT and CDR2 SNEGSKA (reference sequence). V was pared by 0 bases and J by 4 bases, with 10 bases between. CDR3 bases: TGCAGTGCTAGAGATAGCGGAACTTACGAGCAGTACTTC. Its translation is CSARDSGTYEQYF.

For the CDR3, the DNA is TGCAGTGCTCCAGACCGGACAGGGGGGAACACCGGGGAGCTGTTTTTT. Protein product: CSAPDRTGGNTGELFF. The chain employs TRBV20-1 and TRBJ2-2, with 10 bases aligning to TRBD1. The germline V gene encodes CDR1 DFQATT and CDR2 SNEGSKA (reference sequence). The CDR3 is 16 amino acids. Trimming at V came to 5 bases and at J to 1 base, leaving 7 bases not matched to a gene.

The table lists this clonotype with a few counts. This chain joins TRBV10-3 and TRBJ2-1, with D possibly matching TRBD2 (6 bases). This CDR3 has 14 amino acids. Germline CDR1 and CDR2: ENHRY and SYGVKD. Trimming cost V 2 bases and J 7 bases, with 12 bases left between them. The CDR3 region has the DNA TGTGCCATCAGTGAGAAGACTAGGTGGAATGAGCAGTTCTTC. This sequence encodes CAISEKTRWNEQFF.

This clonotype has at least ten counts. This rearrangement joins TRBV12-3 or TRBV12-4 to TRBJ1-4; D ambiguous. The CDR3 covers 13 residues. Trimming took off 5 bases at V and 7 bases at J, with 11 bases between the two ends. The CDR3 coding sequence is TGTGCCAGCAGTATTTGGGATTCTGAAAAACTGTTTTTT. Its translation: CASSIWDSEKLFF.

This clonotype was found many times. The chain is built from TRBV18 and TRBJ2-7, with TRBD1 identical over 9 bases. Looked up from germline, CDR1 is KGHSH and CDR2 is LQKENI. The CDR3 is made up of 14 amino acids. V lost 2 bases and J lost 6; bases outside the gene matches: 5. In DNA form, the CDR3 reads TGTGCCAGCTCACCAGGACAGGGGAAAGCCGAGCAGTACTTC. Translation: CASSPGQGKAEQYF. Together with reference TRBV18 and TRBJ2-7, the CDR3 gives the full variable domain: NAGVMQNPRHLVRRRGQEARLRCSPMKGHSHVYWYRQLPEEGLKFMVYLQKENIIDESGMPKERFSAEFPKEGPSILRIQQVVRGDSAAYFCASSPGQGKAEQYFGPGTRLTVT.

This clonotype was seen only a few times. V is TRBV5-5 and J is TRBJ2-5; D perhaps matches TRBD2 (6 bases). This CDR3 spans 16 amino acids. With 1 base removed from V and 2 bases from J, the gap between germline ends came to 15 bases. Germline CDR1 SGHKS, CDR2 YYEKEE (reference sequence). As DNA, the CDR3 is TGTGCCAGCAGCTTGAGCTTGCGGGATGAACAAGAGACCCAGTACTTC. This gives the protein CASSLSLRDEQETQYF.

The CDR3 loop is CASSYSPVEGSPLHF. The CDR3 DNA reads TGTGCCAGCAGTTACTCTCCAGTGGAGGGTTCACCCCTCCACTTT. V is TRBV6-5 and J is TRBJ1-6; D remains ambiguous. This CDR3 comprises 15 residues. Trimming shortened V by 0 bases and J by 9 bases, and 12 bases separated the two germline ends. The germline CDR1 and CDR2 sequences are MNHEY and SVGAGI.

This chain joins TRBV6-2 or TRBV6-3 and TRBJ2-7; the match to TRBD2 covers 10 bases. With V trimmed by 6 bases and J by 4 bases, 12 bases remained unmatched. The germline CDR1 and CDR2 sequences are MNHEY and SVGEGT. The CDR3 is 16 residues long. CDR3 in amino acids: CASSRPASGRIYEQYF. DNA of the CDR3: TGTGCCAGCAGCCGCCCGGCTAGCGGGAGAATATACGAGCAGTACTTC.

V and J are TRBV7-3 and TRBJ2-3; perhaps TRBD1 as D (5 bases). Trimming removed 1 base from V and 2 bases from J, with 7 bases in between. This CDR3 has 14 residues. Germline V gene sequence: CDR1 SGHTA, CDR2 FQGTGA. CDR3 region: CASSLRGYTDTQYF. The DNA of the CDR3 is TGTGCCAGCAGCTTAAGGGGCTACACAGATACGCAGTATTTT.

This clonotype was observed a few times. The chain combines TRBV5-4 with TRBJ2-1; D may be TRBD1 or TRBD2 (5 bases each). CDR1 SGHNT and CDR2 YYREEE come from the germline V gene (reference sequence). There are 13 residues in the CDR3. Trimming pared 6 bases from V and 7 bases from J, leaving 14 bases between. The CDR3 DNA sequence: TGTGCCAGCATGTCGGGGCACCGGAATGAGCAGTTCTTC. Amino acid sequence: CASMSGHRNEQFF.

The sample holds a few counts of this clonotype. The gene calls are TRBV20-1 and TRBJ2-1; TRBD1 aligns across 9 bases. Germline CDR1 and CDR2: DFQATT and SNEGSKA (reference sequence). CDR3 length: 15 amino acids. V was clipped by 2 bases and J by 1 base; unmatched bases: 3. CDR3 protein: CSARSGQGSYNEQFF. For the CDR3, the DNA is TGCAGTGCTAGAAGCGGACAGGGGTCCTACAATGAGCAGTTCTTC.

This clonotype has only a few counts. The chain recombines TRBV6-1 with TRBJ2-7; 12 bases are shared with TRBD2. Germline V CDR1 and CDR2: MNHNS, SASEGT. J was trimmed by 5 bases and V by 2 bases; bases with no gene match: 4. CDR3 length: 15 amino acids. CDR3 sequence reads: CASSELAGGPHEQYF. CDR3 in DNA: TGTGCCAGCAGTGAACTAGCGGGAGGGCCCCACGAGCAGTACTTC.

V usage is TRBV6-5 and J usage is TRBJ1-6; a weak D match, TRBD1 (5 bases). With 6 bases removed from V and 8 bases from J, the gap between germline ends came to 5 bases. CDR1 and CDR2 from the germline V gene are MNHEY and SVGAGI. The CDR3 extends over 11 amino acids. In nucleotides, the CDR3 is TGTGCCAGCAGGGGGGATTCACCCCTCCACTTT. This sequence encodes CASRGDSPLHF.